The sequence of this T cell receptor (beta chain) was determined in a study of blood T cell repertoires in COVID-19. Study-wide context: Samples of COVID-19 (acute and convalescent) were obtained from the United States, Italy and Spain. The analysed material was cDNA or gDNA that came from T cells, B-cell-depleted T cells, or PBMCs.

The J segment lost 2 bases and the V segment lost 4 bases, leaving 4 bases of the junction unmatched. The germline CDR1 and CDR2 sequences are LGHNT and FRNRAP. The length of the CDR3 is 14 residues. In the study's own analysis: How many nucleated cells were present was estimated from reference gene primer amplification. Sequencing used immunoSEQ multiplex PCR; TCRdb keeps in-frame clones, though not all of them. The DNA gave D and trimming, while V, J and clone size come from that table. The repertoire includes 150,000 to 200,000 clones, approximately 79% of them detected once, and more than 25% sits in the top ten.

The chain carries TRBV12-5 and TRBJ2-5; TRBD1 agrees at 7 bases. The TCR comes from an older woman with acute or convalescent COVID-19. Sequenced: peripheral blood. CDR3 DNA sequence: TGTGCTAGTGGTTCCTCAGGGGGACAAGAGACCCAGTACTTC. Its translation is CASGSSGGQETQYF.